The source of this T cell receptor beta chain is a study of early T cells in non-severe SARS-CoV-2 infection. Overall study: Sequencing input comprised bulk RNA from unsorted whole blood; chain pairing was not available. Study-level findings and limits: Matching against VDJdb likely underestimated virus-specific expansions, favoring anti-spike CD8.

This clonotype came up a few times. Its antigen is not known. V lost 4 bases and J lost 3, with 12 bases in between. The CDR3 contains 14 residues. Each cDNA molecule carried a unique molecular identifier. TCRdb re-called the 5' RACE reads with MiXCR, one entry per CDR3 protein. The sample records 65,000 to 90,000 distinct CDR3 sequences, 12% being singletons. The TCR originated in an adult who was a healthcare worker with PCR-confirmed SARS-CoV-2 infection or an uninfected control (not recorded which). The rearrangement links TRBV12-3 or TRBV12-4 to TRBJ1-2, with a tentative D call TRBD1 (6 bases). Sequences were obtained from whole blood. The CDR3 coding sequence is TGTGCCAGCAGTTCCCAGGGGCGACACTATGGCTACACCTTC. Amino acids: CASSSQGRHYGYTF.